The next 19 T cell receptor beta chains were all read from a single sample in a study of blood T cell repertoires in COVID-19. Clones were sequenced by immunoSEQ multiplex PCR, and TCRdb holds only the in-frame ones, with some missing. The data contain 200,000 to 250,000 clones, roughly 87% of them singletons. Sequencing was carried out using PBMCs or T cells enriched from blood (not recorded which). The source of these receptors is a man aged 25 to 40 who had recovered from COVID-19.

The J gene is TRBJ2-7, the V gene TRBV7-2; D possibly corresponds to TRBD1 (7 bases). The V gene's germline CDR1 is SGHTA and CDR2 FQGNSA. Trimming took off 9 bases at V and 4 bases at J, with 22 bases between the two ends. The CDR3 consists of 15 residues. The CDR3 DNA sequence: TGTGCCAGTGCAGGGGGGCAGACACAATTATACGAGCAGTACTTC. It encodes CASAGGQTQLYEQYF.

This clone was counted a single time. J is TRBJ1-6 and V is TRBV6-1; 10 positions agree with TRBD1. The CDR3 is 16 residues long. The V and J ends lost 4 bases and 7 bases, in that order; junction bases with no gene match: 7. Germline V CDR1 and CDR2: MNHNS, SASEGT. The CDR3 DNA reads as TGTGCCAGCAGTGGATCCCCGGGACAGGGGAATTCACCCCTCCACTTT. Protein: CASSGSPGQGNSPLHF.

The CDR3 is CASSRRGDYNLNEQFF. The CDR3 DNA reads as TGTGCCAGCAGTCGCCGCGGAGATTACAATCTCAATGAGCAGTTCTTC. The chain recombines TRBV7-9 with TRBJ2-1, with no clear D. The CDR3 length is 16 residues. Germline V gene sequence: CDR1 SEHNR, CDR2 FQNEAQ (reference sequence). Trimming took 6 bases from V and 6 from J, leaving 21 bases between them.

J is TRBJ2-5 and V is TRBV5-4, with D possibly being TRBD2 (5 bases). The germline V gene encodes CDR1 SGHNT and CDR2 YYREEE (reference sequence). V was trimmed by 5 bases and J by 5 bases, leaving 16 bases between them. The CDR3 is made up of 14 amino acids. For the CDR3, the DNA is TGTGCCAGCAGGGTACTAGAACAAAGGGAGACCCAGTACTTC. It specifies CASRVLEQRETQYF.

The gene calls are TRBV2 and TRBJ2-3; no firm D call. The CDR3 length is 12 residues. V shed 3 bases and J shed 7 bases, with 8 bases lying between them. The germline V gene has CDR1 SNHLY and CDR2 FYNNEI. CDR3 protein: CASSETSYTQYF. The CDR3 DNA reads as TGTGCCAGCAGTGAGACATCTTATACGCAGTATTTT.

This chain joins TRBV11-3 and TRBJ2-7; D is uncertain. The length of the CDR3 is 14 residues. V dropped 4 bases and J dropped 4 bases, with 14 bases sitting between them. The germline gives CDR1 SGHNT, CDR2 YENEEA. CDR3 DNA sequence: TGTGCCAGCAGCTCCCGAAAAGACGGGTACGAGCAGTACTTC. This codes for CASSSRKDGYEQYF.

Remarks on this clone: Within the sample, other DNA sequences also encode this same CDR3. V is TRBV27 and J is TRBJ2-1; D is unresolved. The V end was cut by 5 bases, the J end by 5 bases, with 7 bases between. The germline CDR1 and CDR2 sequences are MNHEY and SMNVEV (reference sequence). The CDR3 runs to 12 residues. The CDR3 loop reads CASSRLNNEQFF. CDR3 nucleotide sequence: TGTGCCAGCAGTCGCCTAAACAATGAGCAGTTCTTC.

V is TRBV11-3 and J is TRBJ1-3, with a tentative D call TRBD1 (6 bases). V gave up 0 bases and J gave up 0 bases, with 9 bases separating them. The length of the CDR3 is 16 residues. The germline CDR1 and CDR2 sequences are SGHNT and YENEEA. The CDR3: CASSLDGQRSGNTIYF. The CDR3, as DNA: TGTGCCAGCAGCTTAGACGGACAGCGCTCTGGAAACACCATATATTTT.

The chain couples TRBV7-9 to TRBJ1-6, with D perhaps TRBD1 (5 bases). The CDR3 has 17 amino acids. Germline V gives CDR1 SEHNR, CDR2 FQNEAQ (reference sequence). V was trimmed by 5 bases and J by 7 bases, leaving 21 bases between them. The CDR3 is CASSPAGRTGGNSPLHF. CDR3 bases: TGTGCCAGCAGCCCGGCGGGCCGAACGGGGGGGAATTCACCCCTCCACTTT.

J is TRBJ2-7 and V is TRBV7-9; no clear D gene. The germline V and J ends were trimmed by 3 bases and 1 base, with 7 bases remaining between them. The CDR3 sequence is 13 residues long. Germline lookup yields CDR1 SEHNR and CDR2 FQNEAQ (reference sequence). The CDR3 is CASSFLSSYEQYF. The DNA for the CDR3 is TGTGCCAGCAGCTTTTTATCTTCCTACGAGCAGTACTTC.

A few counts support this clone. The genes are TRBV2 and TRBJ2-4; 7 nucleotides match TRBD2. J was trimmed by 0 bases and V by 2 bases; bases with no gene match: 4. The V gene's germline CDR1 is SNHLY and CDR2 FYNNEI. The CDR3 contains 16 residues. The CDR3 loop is CASSEWRGGAKNIQYF. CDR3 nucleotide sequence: TGTGCCAGCAGTGAATGGCGCGGGGGAGCCAAAAACATTCAGTACTTC.

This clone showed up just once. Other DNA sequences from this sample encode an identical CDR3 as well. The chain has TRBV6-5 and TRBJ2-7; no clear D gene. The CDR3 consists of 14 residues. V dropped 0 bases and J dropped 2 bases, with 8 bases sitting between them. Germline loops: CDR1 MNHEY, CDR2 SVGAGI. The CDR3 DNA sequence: TGTGCCAGCAGTTACTCACGCGACACCTACGAGCAGTACTTC. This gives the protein CASSYSRDTYEQYF.

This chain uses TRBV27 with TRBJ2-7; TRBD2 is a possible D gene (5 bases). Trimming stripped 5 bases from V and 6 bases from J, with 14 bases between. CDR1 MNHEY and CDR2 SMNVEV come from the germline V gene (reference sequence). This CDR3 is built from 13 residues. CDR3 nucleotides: TGTGCCAGCAGTCCCCAGACCAGCGGCGAGCAGTACTTC. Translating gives CASSPQTSGEQYF.

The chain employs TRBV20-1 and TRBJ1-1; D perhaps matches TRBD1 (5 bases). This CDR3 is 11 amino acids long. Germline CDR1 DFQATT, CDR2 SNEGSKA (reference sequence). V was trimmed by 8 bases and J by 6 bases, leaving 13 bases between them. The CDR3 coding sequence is TGCAGTTTCAGGGTTCGGGCTGAAGCTTTCTTT. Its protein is CSFRVRAEAFF.

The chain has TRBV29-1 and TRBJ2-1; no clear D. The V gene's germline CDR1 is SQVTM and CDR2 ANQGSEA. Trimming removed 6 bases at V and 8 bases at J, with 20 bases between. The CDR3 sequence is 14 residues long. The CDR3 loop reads CSVPKPPDRDEQFF. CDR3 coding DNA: TGCAGCGTACCCAAACCCCCCGACCGGGATGAGCAGTTCTTC.

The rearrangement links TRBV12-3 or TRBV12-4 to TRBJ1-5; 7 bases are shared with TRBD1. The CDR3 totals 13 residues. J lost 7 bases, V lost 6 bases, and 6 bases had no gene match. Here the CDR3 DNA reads TGTGCCAGCAGATCCGACAGGGACCAGCCCCAGCATTTT. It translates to CASRSDRDQPQHF.

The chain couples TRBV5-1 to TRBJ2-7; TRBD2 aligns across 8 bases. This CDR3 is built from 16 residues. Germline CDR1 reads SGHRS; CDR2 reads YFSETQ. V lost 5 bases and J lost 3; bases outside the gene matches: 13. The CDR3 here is CASSMGDRGGLYEQYF. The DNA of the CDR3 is TGCGCCAGCAGTATGGGGGATCGCGGGGGGCTCTACGAGCAGTACTTC. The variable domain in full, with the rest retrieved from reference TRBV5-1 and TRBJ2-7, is KAGVTQTPRYLIKTRGQQVTLSCSPISGHRSVSWYQQTPGQGLQFLFEYFSETQRNKGNFPGRFSGRQFSNSRSEMNVSTLELGDSALYLCASSMGDRGGLYEQYFGPGTRLTVT.

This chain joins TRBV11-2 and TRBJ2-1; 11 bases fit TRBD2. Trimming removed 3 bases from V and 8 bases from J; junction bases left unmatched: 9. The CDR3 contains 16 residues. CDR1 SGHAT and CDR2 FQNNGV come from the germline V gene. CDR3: CASSFSGRALLDEQFF. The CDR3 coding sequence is TGTGCCAGCAGCTTTAGCGGGAGGGCCCTTCTAGATGAGCAGTTCTTC.

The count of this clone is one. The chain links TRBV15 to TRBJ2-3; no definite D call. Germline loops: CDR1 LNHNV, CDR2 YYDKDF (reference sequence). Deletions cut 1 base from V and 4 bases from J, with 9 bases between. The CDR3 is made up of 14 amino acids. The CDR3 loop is CATSRVGQPDTQYF. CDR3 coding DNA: TGTGCCACCAGCAGAGTGGGCCAGCCAGATACGCAGTATTTT.